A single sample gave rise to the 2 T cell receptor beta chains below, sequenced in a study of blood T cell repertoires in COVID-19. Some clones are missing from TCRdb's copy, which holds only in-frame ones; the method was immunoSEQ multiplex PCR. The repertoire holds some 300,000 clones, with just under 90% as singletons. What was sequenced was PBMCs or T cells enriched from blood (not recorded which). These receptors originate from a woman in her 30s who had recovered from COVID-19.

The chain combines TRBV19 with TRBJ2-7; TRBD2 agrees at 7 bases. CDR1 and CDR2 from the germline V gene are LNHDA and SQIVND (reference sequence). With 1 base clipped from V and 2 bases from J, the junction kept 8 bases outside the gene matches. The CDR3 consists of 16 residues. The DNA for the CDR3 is TGTGCCAGTAGTATAGGGCGGCGGGAGCTTCCCTACGAGCAGTACTTC. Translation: CASSIGRRELPYEQYF.

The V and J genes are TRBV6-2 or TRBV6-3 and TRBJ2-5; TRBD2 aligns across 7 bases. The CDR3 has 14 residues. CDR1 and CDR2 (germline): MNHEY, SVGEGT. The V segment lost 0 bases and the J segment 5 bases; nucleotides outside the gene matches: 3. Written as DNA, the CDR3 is TGTGCCAGCAGTTACTCCACTAGCGTGGAGACCCAGTACTTC. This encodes CASSYSTSVETQYF.